There are many counts of the clone carrying this TCR beta chain. Its matching antigen is unknown. The use of a sample-barcoded 5' primer and a J-beta primer mix characterized a second PCR of about 6 to 11 cycles. Via MiXCR, TCRdb re-called the 5' RACE reads, giving one row per CDR3 protein. The sample consists of 800,000 or so distinct CDR3 sequences, roughly 25% of them appearing once. This entry comes from a study of blood T cells in healthy people across ages. General observations from the study: Whereas aged donors had fewer naive CD4+ cells, long-lived donors had more of them and higher diversity. Measured against age, TCR beta diversity per million T cells decreased in a roughly linear manner.

These data were also reused for a study on T cells of mothers and their children. This second study notes: Unrelated mother-child pairs always had slightly, but never significantly, lower normalized overlap than related pairs.

Sequences were obtained from blood. This clonotype was sampled from a boy between 10 and 17 years old in good health.

The CDR3 region has the DNA TGTGCCAGCAGCTTGGTTGCGGCCCCTAACTATGGCTACACCTTC. Translated: CASSLVAAPNYGYTF. The J gene is TRBJ1-2, the V gene TRBV5-6; D not resolved. V shed 0 bases and J shed 0 bases, with 9 bases lying between them. CDR3 size: 15 residues. Germline V CDR1 and CDR2: SGHDT, YYEEEE.